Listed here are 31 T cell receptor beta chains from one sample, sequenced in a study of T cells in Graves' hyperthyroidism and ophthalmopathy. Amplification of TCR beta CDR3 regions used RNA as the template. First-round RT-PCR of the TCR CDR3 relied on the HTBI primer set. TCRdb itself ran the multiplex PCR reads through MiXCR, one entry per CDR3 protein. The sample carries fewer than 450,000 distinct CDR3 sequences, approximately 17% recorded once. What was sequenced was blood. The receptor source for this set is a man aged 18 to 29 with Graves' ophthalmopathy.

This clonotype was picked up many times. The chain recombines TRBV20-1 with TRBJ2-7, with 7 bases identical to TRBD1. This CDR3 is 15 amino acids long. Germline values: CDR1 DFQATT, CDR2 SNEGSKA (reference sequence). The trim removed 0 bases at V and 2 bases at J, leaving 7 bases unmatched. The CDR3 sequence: CSARDLRQGAYEQYF. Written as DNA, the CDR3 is TGCAGTGCTAGAGATCTCAGACAGGGAGCCTACGAGCAGTACTTC.

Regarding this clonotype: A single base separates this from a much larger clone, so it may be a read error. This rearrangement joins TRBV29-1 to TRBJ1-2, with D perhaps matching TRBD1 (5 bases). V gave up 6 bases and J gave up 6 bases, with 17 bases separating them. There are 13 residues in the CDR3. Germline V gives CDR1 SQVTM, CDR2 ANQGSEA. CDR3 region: CSVGGSQGHGYTF. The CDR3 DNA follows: TGCAGCGTGGGGGGAAGCCAGGGACATGGCTACACCTTC.

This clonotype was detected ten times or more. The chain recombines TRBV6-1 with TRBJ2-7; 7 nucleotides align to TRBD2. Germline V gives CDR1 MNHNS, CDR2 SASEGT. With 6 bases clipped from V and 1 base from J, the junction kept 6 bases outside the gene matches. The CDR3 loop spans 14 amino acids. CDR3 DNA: TGTGCCAGCAGGCAGGGCGGGGGATCCTACGAGCAGTACTTC. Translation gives CASRQGGGSYEQYF.

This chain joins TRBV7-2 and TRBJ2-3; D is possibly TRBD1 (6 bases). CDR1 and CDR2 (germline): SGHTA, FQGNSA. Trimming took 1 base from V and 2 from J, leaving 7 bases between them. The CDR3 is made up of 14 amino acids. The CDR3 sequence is CASSLGGHTDTQYF. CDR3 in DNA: TGTGCCAGCAGCTTAGGGGGACACACAGATACGCAGTATTTT.

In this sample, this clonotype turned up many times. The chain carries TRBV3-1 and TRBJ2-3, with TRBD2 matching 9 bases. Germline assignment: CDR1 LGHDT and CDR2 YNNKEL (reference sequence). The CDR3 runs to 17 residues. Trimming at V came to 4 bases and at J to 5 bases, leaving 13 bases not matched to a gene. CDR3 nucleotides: TGTGCCAGCAGCCCGCCCGGGGCGGGGGGGCCGGAAGATACGCAGTATTTT. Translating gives CASSPPGAGGPEDTQYF.

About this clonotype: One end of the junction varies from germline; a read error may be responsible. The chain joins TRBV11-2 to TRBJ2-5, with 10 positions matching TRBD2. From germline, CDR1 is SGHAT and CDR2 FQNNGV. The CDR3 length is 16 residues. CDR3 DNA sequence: TGTGCCGGCAGCTTAGTTAGCGGGGGGTCGGGGGAGACCCAGTACTTC. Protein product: CAGSLVSGGSGETQYF.

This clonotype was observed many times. The CDR3 DNA reads TGTGCCAGCAGCCCGCTATCAGGACAGGGGGCGTTGAATGAGCAGTTCTTC. Translating gives CASSPLSGQGALNEQFF. The chain couples TRBV11-2 to TRBJ2-1, with 11 bases that match TRBD1. This CDR3 contains 17 residues. The ends lost 5 bases at V and 7 bases at J; junction bases unmatched: 13. In germline, CDR1 is SGHAT, CDR2 FQNNGV.

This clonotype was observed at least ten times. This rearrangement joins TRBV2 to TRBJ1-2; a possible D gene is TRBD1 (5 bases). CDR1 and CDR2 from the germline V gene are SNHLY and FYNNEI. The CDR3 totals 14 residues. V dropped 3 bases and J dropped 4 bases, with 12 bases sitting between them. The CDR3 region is CASSDGGRGYGYTF. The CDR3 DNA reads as TGTGCCAGCAGTGATGGAGGAAGGGGCTATGGCTACACCTTC.

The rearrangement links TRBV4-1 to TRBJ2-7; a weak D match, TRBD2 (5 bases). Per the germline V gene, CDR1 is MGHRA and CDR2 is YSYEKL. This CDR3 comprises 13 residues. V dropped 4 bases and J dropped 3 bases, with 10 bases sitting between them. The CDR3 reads CASSLQTIYEQYF. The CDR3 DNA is TGCGCCAGCAGCCTACAGACTATCTACGAGCAGTACTTC.

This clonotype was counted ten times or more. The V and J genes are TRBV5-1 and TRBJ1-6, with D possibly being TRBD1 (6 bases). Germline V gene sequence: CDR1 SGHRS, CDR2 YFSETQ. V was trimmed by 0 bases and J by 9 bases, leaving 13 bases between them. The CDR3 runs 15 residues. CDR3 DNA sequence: TGCGCCAGCAGCTTGGTACAGGGTGGTGGTTCACCCCTCCACTTT. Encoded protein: CASSLVQGGGSPLHF.

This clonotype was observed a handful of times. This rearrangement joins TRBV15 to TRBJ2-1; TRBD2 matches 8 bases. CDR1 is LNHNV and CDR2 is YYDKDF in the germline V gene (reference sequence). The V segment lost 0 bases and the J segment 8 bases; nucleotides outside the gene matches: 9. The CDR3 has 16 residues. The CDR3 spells CATSRDRGRGGDEQFF. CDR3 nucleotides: TGTGCCACCAGCAGAGATCGGGGACGGGGGGGCGATGAGCAGTTCTTC.

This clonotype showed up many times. Here the CDR3 DNA reads TGTGCCAGCGTGGGACTAGCGGAAGCAGATACGCAGTATTTT. Protein: CASVGLAEADTQYF. This chain connects TRBV6-2 or TRBV6-3 to TRBJ2-3; TRBD2 agrees at 11 bases. Trimming took 8 bases from V and 4 from J; bases not matched to a gene: 5. The CDR3 contains 14 residues. CDR1 is MNHEY and CDR2 is SVGEGT in the germline V gene.

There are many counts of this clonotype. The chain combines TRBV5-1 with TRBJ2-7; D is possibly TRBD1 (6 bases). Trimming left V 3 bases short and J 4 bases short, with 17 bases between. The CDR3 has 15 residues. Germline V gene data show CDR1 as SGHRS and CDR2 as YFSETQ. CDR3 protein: CASSSGQIFPYEQYF. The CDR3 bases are TGCGCCAGCAGCTCAGGACAGATTTTTCCGTACGAGCAGTACTTC. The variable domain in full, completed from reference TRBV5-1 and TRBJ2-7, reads KAGVTQTPRYLIKTRGQQVTLSCSPISGHRSVSWYQQTPGQGLQFLFEYFSETQRNKGNFPGRFSGRQFSNSRSEMNVSTLELGDSALYLCASSSGQIFPYEQYFGPGTRLTVT.

CDR3 bases: TGTGCCAGCAGTGACGTGTGGAGGGACGAGCAGTTCTTC. The encoded protein is CASSDVWRDEQFF. The V and J genes are TRBV2 and TRBJ2-7; D perhaps matches TRBD2 (6 bases). The DNA end is a closer match to TRBJ2-1, so the J assignment may be wrong. This CDR3 comprises 13 residues. CDR1 is SNHLY, CDR2 FYNNEI, per germline.

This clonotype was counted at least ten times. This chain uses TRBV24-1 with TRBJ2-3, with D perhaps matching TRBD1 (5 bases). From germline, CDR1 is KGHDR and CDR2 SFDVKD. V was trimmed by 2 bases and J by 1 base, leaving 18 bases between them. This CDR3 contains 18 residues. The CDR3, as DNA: TGTGCCACCAGTGATTCCGGTAGGGGTATCCGGGGCACAGATACGCAGTATTTT. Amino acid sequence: CATSDSGRGIRGTDTQYF.

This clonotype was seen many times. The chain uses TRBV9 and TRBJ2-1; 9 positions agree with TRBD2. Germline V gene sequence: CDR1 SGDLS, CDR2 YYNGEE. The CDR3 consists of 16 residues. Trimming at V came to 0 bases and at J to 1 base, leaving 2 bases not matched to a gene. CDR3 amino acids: CASSVVAGASYNEQFF. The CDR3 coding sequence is TGTGCCAGCAGCGTAGTAGCGGGGGCGTCCTACAATGAGCAGTTCTTC.

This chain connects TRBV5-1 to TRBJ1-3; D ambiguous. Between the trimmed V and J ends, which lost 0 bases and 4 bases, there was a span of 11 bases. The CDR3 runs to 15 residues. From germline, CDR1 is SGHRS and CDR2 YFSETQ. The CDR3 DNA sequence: TGCGCCAGCAGCTTGGATGCGGGGTCCGGAAACACCATATATTTT. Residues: CASSLDAGSGNTIYF.

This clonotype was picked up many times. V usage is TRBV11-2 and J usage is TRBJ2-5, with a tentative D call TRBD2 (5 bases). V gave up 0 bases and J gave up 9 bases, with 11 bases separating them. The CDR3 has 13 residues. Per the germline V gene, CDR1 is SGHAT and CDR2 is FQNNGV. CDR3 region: CASSLDQERAQYF. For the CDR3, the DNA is TGTGCCAGCAGCTTAGATCAGGAGAGGGCCCAGTACTTC. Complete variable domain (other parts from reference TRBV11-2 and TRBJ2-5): EAGVAQSPRYKIIEKRQSVAFWCNPISGHATLYWYQQILGQGPKLLIQFQNNGVVDDSQLPKDRFSAERLKGVDSTLKIQPAKLEDSAVYLCASSLDQERAQYFGPGTRLLVL.

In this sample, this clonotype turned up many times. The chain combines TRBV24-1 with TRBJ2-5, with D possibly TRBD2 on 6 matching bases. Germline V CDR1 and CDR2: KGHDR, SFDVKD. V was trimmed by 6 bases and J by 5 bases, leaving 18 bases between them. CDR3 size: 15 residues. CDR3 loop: CATSSGTPVGETQYF. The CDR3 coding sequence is TGTGCCACCAGTTCTGGGACTCCCGTCGGGGAGACCCAGTACTTC.

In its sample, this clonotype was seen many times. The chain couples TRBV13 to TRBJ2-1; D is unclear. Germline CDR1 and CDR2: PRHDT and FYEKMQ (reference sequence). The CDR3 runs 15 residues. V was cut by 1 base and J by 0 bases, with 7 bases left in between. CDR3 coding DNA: TGTGCCAGCAGCTTAGAAGGGATCTCCTACAATGAGCAGTTCTTC. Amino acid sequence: CASSLEGISYNEQFF.

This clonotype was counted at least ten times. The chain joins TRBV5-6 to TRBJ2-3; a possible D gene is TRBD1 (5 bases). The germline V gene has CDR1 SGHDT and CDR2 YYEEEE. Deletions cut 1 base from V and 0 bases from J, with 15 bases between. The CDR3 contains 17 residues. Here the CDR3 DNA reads TGTGCCAGCAGCTTGTATTCTGGGGCGCGGAGCACAGATACGCAGTATTTT. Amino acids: CASSLYSGARSTDTQYF.

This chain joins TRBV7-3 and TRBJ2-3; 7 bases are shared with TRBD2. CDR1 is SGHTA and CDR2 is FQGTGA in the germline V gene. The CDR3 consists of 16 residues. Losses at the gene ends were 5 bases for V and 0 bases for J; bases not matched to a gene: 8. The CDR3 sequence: CASSPLSGYSTDTQYF. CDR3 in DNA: TGTGCCAGCAGCCCACTTAGCGGGTACAGCACAGATACGCAGTATTTT.

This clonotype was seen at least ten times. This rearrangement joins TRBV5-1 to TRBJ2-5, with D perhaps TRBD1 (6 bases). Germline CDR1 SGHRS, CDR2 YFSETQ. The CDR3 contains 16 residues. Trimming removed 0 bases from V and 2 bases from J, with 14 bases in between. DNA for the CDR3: TGCGCCAGCAGCTTGGCCCCGGGACAAGGACAAGAGACCCAGTACTTC. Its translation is CASSLAPGQGQETQYF. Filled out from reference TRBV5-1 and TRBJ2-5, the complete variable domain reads KAGVTQTPRYLIKTRGQQVTLSCSPISGHRSVSWYQQTPGQGLQFLFEYFSETQRNKGNFPGRFSGRQFSNSRSEMNVSTLELGDSALYLCASSLAPGQGQETQYFGPGTRLLVL.

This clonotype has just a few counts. The CDR3 protein is CSVEALRPGQETQYF. Here the CDR3 DNA reads TGCAGCGTTGAAGCCTTAAGGCCGGGACAAGAGACCCAGTACTTC. This chain joins TRBV29-1 and TRBJ2-5; D is possibly TRBD2 (5 bases). The CDR3 spans 15 residues. Germline loops: CDR1 SQVTM, CDR2 ANQGSEA. V lost 1 base and J 2 bases, leaving 14 bases between the germline ends. The whole variable domain, filled in from reference TRBV29-1 and TRBJ2-5, reads SAVISQKPSRDICQRGTSLTIQCQVDSQVTMMFWYRQQPGQSLTLIATANQGSEATYESGFVIDKFPISRPNLTFSTLTVSNMSPEDSSIYLCSVEALRPGQETQYFGPGTRLLVL.

This chain's CDR3 is CASSETGTSGGATYNEQFF. The CDR3 bases are TGTGCCAGCAGCGAAACCGGGACTAGCGGGGGGGCGACCTACAATGAGCAGTTCTTC. The V gene is TRBV7-3, the J gene TRBJ2-1, with 16 bases identical to TRBD2. V shed 5 bases and J 2 bases; nucleotides not matched to a gene: 9. Germline V gene sequence: CDR1 SGHTA, CDR2 FQGTGA. The CDR3 sequence is 19 residues long.

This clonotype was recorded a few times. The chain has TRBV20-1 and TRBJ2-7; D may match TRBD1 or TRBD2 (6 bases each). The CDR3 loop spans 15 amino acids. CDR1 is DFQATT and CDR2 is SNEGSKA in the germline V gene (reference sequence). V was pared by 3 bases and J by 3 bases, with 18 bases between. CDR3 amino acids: CSARGGPQDLYEQYF. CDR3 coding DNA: TGCAGTGCTAGGGGGGGCCCACAAGACCTCTACGAGCAGTACTTC.

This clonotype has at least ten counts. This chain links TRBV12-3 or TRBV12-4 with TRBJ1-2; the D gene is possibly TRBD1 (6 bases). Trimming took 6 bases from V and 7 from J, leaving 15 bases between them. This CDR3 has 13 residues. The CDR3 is CASRSIGGSGYTF. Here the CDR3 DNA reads TGTGCCAGCAGGTCCATCGGGGGCTCTGGCTACACCTTC.

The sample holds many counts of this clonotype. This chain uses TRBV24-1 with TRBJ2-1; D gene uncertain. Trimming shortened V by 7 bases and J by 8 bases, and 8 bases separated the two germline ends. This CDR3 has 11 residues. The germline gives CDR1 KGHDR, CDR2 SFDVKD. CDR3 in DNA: TGTGCCACCAGGGTATGCCATGAGCAGTTCTTC. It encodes CATRVCHEQFF.

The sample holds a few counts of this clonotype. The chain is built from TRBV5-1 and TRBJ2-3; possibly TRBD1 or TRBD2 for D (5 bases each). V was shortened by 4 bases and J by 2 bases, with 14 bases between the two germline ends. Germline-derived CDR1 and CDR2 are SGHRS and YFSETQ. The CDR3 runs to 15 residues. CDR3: CASSPEGWDTDTQYF. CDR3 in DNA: TGCGCCAGCAGCCCAGAGGGGTGGGACACAGATACGCAGTATTTT.

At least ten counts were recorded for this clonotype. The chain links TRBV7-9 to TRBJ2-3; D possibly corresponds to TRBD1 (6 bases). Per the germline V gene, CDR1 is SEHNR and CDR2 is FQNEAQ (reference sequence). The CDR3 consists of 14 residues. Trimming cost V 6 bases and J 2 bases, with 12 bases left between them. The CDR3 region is CASSQDSITDTQYF. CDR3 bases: TGTGCCAGCAGTCAGGACAGCATCACAGATACGCAGTATTTT.

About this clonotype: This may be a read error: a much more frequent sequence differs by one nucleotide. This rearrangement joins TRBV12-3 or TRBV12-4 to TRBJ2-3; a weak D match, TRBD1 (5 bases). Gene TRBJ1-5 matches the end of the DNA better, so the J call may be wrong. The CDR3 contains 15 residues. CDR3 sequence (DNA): TGTGCCAGCAGCACTCTTGGGCCGACGACAGATACGCAGCATTTT. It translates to CASSTLGPTTDTQHF.